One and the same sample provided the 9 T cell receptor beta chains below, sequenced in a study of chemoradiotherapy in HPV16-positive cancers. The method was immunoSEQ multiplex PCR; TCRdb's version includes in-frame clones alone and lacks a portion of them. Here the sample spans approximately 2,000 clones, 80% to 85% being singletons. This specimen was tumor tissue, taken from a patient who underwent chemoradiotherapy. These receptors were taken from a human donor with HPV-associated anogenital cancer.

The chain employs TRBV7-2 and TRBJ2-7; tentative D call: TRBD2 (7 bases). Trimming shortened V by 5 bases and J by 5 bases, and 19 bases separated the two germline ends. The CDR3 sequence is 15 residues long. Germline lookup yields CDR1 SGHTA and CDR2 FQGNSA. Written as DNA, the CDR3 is TGTGCCAGCAGCCCGAGGGGGGGCAGGTATCACGAGCAGTACTTC. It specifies CASSPRGGRYHEQYF.

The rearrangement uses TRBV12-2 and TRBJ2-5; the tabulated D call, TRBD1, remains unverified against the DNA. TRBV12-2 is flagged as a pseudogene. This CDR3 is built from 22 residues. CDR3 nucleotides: TGTGCAAGTCGCTTAGCCCCGTGCCAGCCGGGACAGGCTTTTTTTTTCCAAGAGACCCAGTACTTC. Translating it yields CASRLAPCQPGQAFFFQETQYF.

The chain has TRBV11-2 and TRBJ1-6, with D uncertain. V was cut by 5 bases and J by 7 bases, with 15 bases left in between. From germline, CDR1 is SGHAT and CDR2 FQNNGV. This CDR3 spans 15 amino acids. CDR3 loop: CASSTLTGSNSPLHF. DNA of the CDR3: TGTGCCAGCAGCACCCTTACGGGATCAAATTCACCCCTCCACTTT.

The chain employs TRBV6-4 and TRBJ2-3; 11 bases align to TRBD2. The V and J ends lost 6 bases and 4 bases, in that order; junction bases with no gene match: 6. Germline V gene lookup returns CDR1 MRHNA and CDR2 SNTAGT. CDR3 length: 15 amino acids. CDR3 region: CASSLGTSGADTQYF. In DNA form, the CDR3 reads TGTGCCAGCAGCTTAGGGACTAGCGGAGCAGATACGCAGTATTTT.

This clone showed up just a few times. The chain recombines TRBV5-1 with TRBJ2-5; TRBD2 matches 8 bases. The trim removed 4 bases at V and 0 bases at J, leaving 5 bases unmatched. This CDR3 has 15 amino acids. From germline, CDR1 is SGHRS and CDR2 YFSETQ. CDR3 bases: TGCGCCAGCAGCGATAGCGGGGCCTACCAAGAGACCCAGTACTTC. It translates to CASSDSGAYQETQYF. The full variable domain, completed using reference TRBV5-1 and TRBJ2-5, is KAGVTQTPRYLIKTRGQQVTLSCSPISGHRSVSWYQQTPGQGLQFLFEYFSETQRNKGNFPGRFSGRQFSNSRSEMNVSTLELGDSALYLCASSDSGAYQETQYFGPGTRLLVL.

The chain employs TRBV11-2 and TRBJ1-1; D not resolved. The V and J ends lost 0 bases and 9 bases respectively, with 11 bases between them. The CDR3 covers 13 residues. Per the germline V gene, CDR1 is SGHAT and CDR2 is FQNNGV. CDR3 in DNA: TGTGCCAGCAGCTTAGACGGAGGAGGGAAAGCTTTCTTT. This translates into CASSLDGGGKAFF.

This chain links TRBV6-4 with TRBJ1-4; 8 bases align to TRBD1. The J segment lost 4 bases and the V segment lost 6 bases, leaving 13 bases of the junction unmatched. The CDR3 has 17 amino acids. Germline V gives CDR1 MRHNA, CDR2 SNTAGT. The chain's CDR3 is CASRGDIQGASNEKLFF. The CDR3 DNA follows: TGTGCCAGCAGGGGGGACATCCAGGGGGCTAGTAATGAAAAACTGTTTTTT.

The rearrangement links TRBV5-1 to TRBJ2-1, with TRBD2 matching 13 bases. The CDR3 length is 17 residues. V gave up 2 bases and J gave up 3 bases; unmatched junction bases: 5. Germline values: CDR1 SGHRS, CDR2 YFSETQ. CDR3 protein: CASSFIGTSGVYNEQFF. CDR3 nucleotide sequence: TGCGCCAGCAGCTTCATAGGGACTAGCGGGGTCTACAATGAGCAGTTCTTC.

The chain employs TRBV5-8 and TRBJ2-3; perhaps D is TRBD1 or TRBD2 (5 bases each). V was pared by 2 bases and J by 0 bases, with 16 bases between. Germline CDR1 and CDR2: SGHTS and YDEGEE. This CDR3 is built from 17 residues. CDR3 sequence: CASSFRGHLSSTDTQYF. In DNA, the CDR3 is TGTGCCAGCAGCTTCCGGGGCCACCTCTCTAGCACAGATACGCAGTATTTT. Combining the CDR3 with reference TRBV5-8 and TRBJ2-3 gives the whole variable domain EAGVTQSPTHLIKTRGQQATLRCSPISGHTSVYWYQQALGLGLQFLLWYDEGEERNRGNFPPRFSGRQFPNYSSELNVNALELEDSALYLCASSFRGHLSSTDTQYFGPGTRLTVL.